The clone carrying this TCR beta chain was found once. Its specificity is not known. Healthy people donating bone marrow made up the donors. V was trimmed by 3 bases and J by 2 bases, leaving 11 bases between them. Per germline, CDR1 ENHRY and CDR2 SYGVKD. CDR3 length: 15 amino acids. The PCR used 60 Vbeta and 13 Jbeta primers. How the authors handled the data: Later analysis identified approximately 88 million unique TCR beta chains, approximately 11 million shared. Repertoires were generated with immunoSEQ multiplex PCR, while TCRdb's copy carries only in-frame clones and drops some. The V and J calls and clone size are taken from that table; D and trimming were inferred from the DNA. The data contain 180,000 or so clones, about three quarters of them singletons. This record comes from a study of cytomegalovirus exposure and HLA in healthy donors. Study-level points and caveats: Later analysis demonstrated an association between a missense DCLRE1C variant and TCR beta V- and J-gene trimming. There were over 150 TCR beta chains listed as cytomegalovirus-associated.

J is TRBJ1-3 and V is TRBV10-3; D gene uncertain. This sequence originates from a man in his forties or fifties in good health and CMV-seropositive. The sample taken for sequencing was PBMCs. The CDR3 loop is CAISDRLLTGNTIYF. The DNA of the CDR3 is TGTGCCATCAGTGACAGACTGTTGACTGGAAACACCATATATTTT.